A single T cell receptor beta chain is shown here with its context. What it binds is unknown. The sample belongs to a study of human T cells and chemical hapten exposure. General study points: No change in TCRs above 1 in 1000 frequency was produced by DPC sensitization.

TCRdb re-analysed the RACE reads in MiXCR, keeping a single row per CDR3 protein. The sample lists around 53,000 distinct CDR3 sequences; less than 10% were seen once. V trimming: 7 bases; J trimming: 5 bases; junction bases outside the gene matches: 10. CDR3 size: 15 residues. Germline V gene data show CDR1 as MDHEN and CDR2 as SYDVKM. Time point noted: patch test 1, 2 weeks after DPC sensitization. The treatment: therapeutic diphenylcyclopropenone sensitization with weekly scalp DPC. Every donor had alopecia and was 18 to 70 years old; all were suitable for DPC. Before extraction, the whole blood was not fractionated, and total RNA was taken from it.

Sequenced material: whole blood, taken in connection with sensitization to the hapten diphenylcyclopropenone (DPC). The chain joins TRBV28 to TRBJ1-1; TRBD1 matches at 10 bases. The sequence came from a woman between 45 and 60 years old with alopecia areata. Some clones in this sample may be carry-over from other donors' samples. Written as DNA, the CDR3 is TGTGCCAGCACTACATCACCGGGACAGGGGACTGAAGCTTTCTTT. Protein product: CASTTSPGQGTEAFF.